The rows below give T cell receptor beta chains drawn from one sample of a study of T-cell memory formation after mild COVID-19. TCRdb re-analysed the 5' RACE reads in MiXCR, keeping a single row per CDR3 protein. Altogether under 450,000 distinct CDR3 sequences are present, over 13% being singletons, with the ten largest covering about 20%. Sequencing was done on a sample of PBMCs or a T cell subset sorted from them (not recorded which). The receptors here all came from a man aged 18 to 29 who had mild COVID-19 (a few samples of this study predate the infection). Cell type and time point are not known. CDR3s leave out the opening cysteine and the closing phenylalanine or tryptophan.

J gene: TRBJ2-1
V gene: TRBV4-1
CDR3 protein: ASSQDREGPGL

J gene: TRBJ2-4
V gene: TRBV5-6
CDR3 protein: ASSLVSEKWLQY

J gene: TRBJ2-5
V gene: TRBV28
CDR3 protein: ASSLFGLSVETQY

J gene: TRBJ2-3
V gene: TRBV20-1
CDR3 protein: SARVSLSHVGTDTQY

J gene: TRBJ1-6
V gene: TRBV24-1
CDR3 protein: ATSDGQGSPLH

J gene: TRBJ2-7
V gene: TRBV7-2
CDR3 protein: ASSFSSGLGYEQY

J gene: TRBJ2-4
V gene: TRBV5-1
CDR3 protein: ASSLAGASLAKNIQY

J gene: TRBJ1-2
V gene: TRBV2
CDR3 protein: ASRTTGQVANYGYT

J gene: TRBJ1-3
V gene: TRBV7-8
CDR3 protein: ASSQRTQGGTIY

J gene: TRBJ2-5
V gene: TRBV6-6
CDR3 protein: ASSYSRTNPAQY

J gene: TRBJ1-2
V gene: TRBV11-2
CDR3 protein: ASSRREQETNYGYT

J gene: TRBJ2-4
V gene: TRBV7-6
CDR3 protein: ASSLNSRTAGAKNIQY

J gene: TRBJ2-5
V gene: TRBV7-9
CDR3 protein: ASSQDRGQY

J gene: TRBJ2-5
V gene: TRBV6-2/TRBV6-3
CDR3 protein: ASSYGLAGLSAETQY

J gene: TRBJ1-1
V gene: TRBV20-1
CDR3 protein: SARDRNRGYTEAF

J gene: TRBJ1-3
V gene: TRBV24-1
CDR3 protein: ATSDSRSGNTIY

J gene: TRBJ2-3
V gene: TRBV6-6
CDR3 protein: ASSYTPGTSGGAQDTQY

J gene: TRBJ2-3
V gene: TRBV18
CDR3 protein: ASSRDRDSSTDTQY

J gene: TRBJ2-3
V gene: TRBV7-3
CDR3 protein: ASSRAGGTGDTQY

J gene: TRBJ1-3
V gene: TRBV18
CDR3 protein: ASSPRTGDGNTIY

J gene: TRBJ2-7
V gene: TRBV3-1
CDR3 protein: ASSQGSKRGALLPSSYEQY

J gene: TRBJ2-7
V gene: TRBV7-2
CDR3 protein: ASSLALNPRTTYEQY

J gene: TRBJ1-3
V gene: TRBV5-1
CDR3 protein: ASSPRPGPASGNTIY

J gene: TRBJ2-3
V gene: TRBV7-8
CDR3 protein: ASSLESDTQY

J gene: TRBJ2-1
V gene: TRBV24-1
CDR3 protein: ATSGGTGADNEQF

J gene: TRBJ2-1
V gene: TRBV6-5
CDR3 protein: ASSYVGGSYNEQF

J gene: TRBJ2-1
V gene: TRBV12-3/TRBV12-4
CDR3 protein: ASSQHGEQF

J gene: TRBJ1-5
V gene: TRBV28
CDR3 protein: ASSLTAGTGSQPQH

J gene: TRBJ1-2
V gene: TRBV18
CDR3 protein: ASSPDYGYT

J gene: TRBJ2-3
V gene: TRBV9
CDR3 protein: ASSVGSGGMTDTQY

J gene: TRBJ2-7
V gene: TRBV7-9
CDR3 protein: ASSLGTAAYEQY

J gene: TRBJ2-5
V gene: TRBV12-5
CDR3 protein: ASGWGETQY

J gene: TRBJ1-5
V gene: TRBV7-9
CDR3 protein: ASSLDRGGPQH

J gene: TRBJ2-5
V gene: TRBV6-5
CDR3 protein: ASSYRRGSHQETQY

J gene: TRBJ2-1
V gene: TRBV4-3
CDR3 protein: ASSLSDGSGQF

J gene: TRBJ1-5
V gene: TRBV5-6
CDR3 protein: ASSSMTGNQPQH

J gene: TRBJ1-1
V gene: TRBV12-3/TRBV12-4
CDR3 protein: ASSPHGTIGAEAF

J gene: TRBJ2-7
V gene: TRBV20-1
CDR3 protein: SARESGQGYEQY

J gene: TRBJ1-1
V gene: TRBV20-1
CDR3 protein: SASRNEAF

J gene: TRBJ2-3
V gene: TRBV14
CDR3 protein: ASSKGPGGTDTQY

J gene: TRBJ2-1
V gene: TRBV3-1
CDR3 protein: ASSQSGVSYNEQF

J gene: TRBJ2-5
V gene: TRBV12-3/TRBV12-4
CDR3 protein: ASSPGGLKETQY

J gene: TRBJ2-3
V gene: TRBV20-1
CDR3 protein: SARDAGGRADTQY

J gene: TRBJ2-2
V gene: TRBV6-2/TRBV6-3
CDR3 protein: ASRLGNTGELF

J gene: TRBJ2-5
V gene: TRBV9
CDR3 protein: ASSVEEETQY

J gene: TRBJ2-5
V gene: TRBV7-2
CDR3 protein: ASGRNLETQY

J gene: TRBJ1-1
V gene: TRBV29-1
CDR3 protein: SVKMTDLNTEAF

J gene: TRBJ2-3
V gene: TRBV7-3
CDR3 protein: ASKHYPSTDTQY

J gene: TRBJ1-6
V gene: TRBV5-4
CDR3 protein: ASSLGGRADSPLH

J gene: TRBJ2-7
V gene: TRBV4-2
CDR3 protein: ASSRLTGLHYEQY

J gene: TRBJ1-1
V gene: TRBV6-5
CDR3 protein: ASSKRRIQGNMNTEAF

J gene: TRBJ2-1
V gene: TRBV20-1
CDR3 protein: SARGLAEIEQF

J gene: TRBJ1-6
V gene: TRBV6-5
CDR3 protein: ASSYGNRDNSPLH

J gene: TRBJ1-2
V gene: TRBV18
CDR3 protein: ASSTYRDRLGGYT